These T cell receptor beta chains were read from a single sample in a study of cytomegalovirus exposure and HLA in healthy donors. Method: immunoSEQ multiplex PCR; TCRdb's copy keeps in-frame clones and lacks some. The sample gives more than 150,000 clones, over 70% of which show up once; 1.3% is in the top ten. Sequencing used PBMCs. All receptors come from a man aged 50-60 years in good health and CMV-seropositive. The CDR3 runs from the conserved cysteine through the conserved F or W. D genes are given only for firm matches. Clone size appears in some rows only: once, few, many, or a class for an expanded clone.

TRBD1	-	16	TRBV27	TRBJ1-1	CASSLGTGNRNTEAFF	TGTGCCAGCAGTTTAGGGACAGGGAATAGGAACACTGAAGCTTTCTTT
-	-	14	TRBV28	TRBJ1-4	CASSPGDGSEKLFF	TGTGCCAGCAGTCCAGGGGATGGGAGTGAAAAACTGTTTTTT
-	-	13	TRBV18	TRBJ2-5	CASLGQNQETQYF	TGTGCCAGCTTAGGACAGAACCAAGAGACCCAGTACTTC
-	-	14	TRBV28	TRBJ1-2	CASSLGRPGYGYTF	TGTGCCAGCAGTTTAGGCAGGCCCGGCTATGGCTACACCTTC
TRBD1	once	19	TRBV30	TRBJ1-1	CAWSVRQLGTGGEGTEAFF	TGTGCCTGGAGTGTACGTCAGTTGGGGACAGGGGGGGAAGGAACTGAAGCTTTCTTT
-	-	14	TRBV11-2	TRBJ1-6	CASSPGQLNSPLHF	TGTGCCAGCAGCCCAGGACAGCTGAATTCACCCCTCCACTTT
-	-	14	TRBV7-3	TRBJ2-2	CASSSQGYTGELFF	TGTGCCAGCAGCTCCCAGGGGTACACCGGGGAGCTGTTTTTT
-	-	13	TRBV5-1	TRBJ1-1	CASRVMGGTEAFF	TGCGCCAGCAGGGTAATGGGGGGCACTGAAGCTTTCTTT
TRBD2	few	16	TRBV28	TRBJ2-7	CASSLWEGTSGSGQYF	TGTGCCAGCAGTCTCTGGGAGGGGACTAGCGGGAGCGGGCAGTACTTC
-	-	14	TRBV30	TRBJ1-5	CAWSGRGENQPQHF	TGTGCCTGGAGTGGTCGGGGGGAGAATCAGCCCCAGCATTTT
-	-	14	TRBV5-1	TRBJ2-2	CASSLGDITGELFF	TGCGCCAGCAGCTTGGGGGACATCACCGGGGAGCTGTTTTTT
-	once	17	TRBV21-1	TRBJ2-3	CASSKNARDRGKDTQYF	TGTGCCAGCAGCAAAAACGCTAGGGACAGGGGAAAGGATACGCAGTATTTT
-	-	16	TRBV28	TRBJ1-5	CASSPPQVAGNQPQHF	TGTGCCAGCAGTCCCCCGCAGGTTGCTGGGAATCAGCCCCAGCATTTT
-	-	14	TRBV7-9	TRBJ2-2	CASSFGQNTGELFF	TGTGCCAGCAGCTTTGGCCAGAACACCGGGGAGCTGTTTTTT
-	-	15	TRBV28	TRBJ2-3	CASSTREDYTDTQYF	TGTGCCAGCAGCACTCGCGAAGATTACACAGATACGCAGTATTTT
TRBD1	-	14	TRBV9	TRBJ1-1	CASSATGQNTEAFF	TGTGCCAGCAGCGCGACAGGGCAGAACACTGAAGCTTTCTTT
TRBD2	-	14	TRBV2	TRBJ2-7	CASRPGLAFHEQYF	TGTGCCAGCAGACCGGGACTAGCTTTCCACGAGCAGTACTTC
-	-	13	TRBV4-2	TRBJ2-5	CASSQAQQETQYF	TGTGCCAGCAGCCAAGCCCAACAAGAGACCCAGTACTTC
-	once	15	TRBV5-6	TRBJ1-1	CASSRREVMWTEAFF	TGTGCCAGCAGCCGTCGTGAGGTTATGTGGACTGAAGCTTTCTTT
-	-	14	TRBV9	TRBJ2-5	CASSVGANQETQYF	TGTGCCAGCAGCGTTGGGGCAAACCAAGAGACCCAGTACTTC
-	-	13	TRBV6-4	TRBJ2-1	CASSDSKVGGRFF	TGTGCCAGCAGTGACTCGAAGGTGGGGGGACGGTTCTTC
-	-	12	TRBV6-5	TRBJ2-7	CATRPSSYEQYF	TGTGCCACCAGGCCCAGTTCCTACGAGCAGTACTTC
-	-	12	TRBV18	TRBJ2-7	CASSLYSYEQYF	TGTGCCAGCTCACTCTACTCCTACGAGCAGTACTTC
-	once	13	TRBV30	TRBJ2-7	CAWSVGQTYEQYF	TGTGCCTGGAGTGTAGGACAGACCTACGAGCAGTACTTC
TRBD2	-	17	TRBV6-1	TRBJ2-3	CASSDLWTSGSTDTQYF	TGTGCCAGCAGTGACCTATGGACTAGCGGGAGTACAGATACGCAGTATTTT
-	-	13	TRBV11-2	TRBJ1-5	CASSETGNQPQHF	TGTGCCAGCAGCGAAACGGGTAATCAGCCCCAGCATTTT
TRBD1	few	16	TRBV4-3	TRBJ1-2	CASSQSRDRPNYGYTF	TGCGCCAGCAGCCAATCGCGGGACAGACCAAACTATGGCTACACCTTC
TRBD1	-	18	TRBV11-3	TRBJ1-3	CASSLGVPGQKSGNTIYF	TGTGCCAGCAGCTTAGGCGTCCCGGGACAGAAGTCTGGAAACACCATATATTTT
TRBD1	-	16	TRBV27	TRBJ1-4	CASSFGRGEANEKLFF	TGTGCCAGCAGTTTCGGCAGGGGGGAAGCTAATGAAAAACTGTTTTTT